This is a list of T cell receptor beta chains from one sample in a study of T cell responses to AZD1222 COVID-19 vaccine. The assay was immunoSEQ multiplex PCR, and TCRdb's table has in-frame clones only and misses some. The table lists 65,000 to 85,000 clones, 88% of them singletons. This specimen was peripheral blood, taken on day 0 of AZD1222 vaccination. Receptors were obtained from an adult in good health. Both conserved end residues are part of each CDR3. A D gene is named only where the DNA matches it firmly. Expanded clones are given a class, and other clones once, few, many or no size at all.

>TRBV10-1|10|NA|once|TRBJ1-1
TGCGCCAGCAGTGATGGGGAGGCTTTCTTT
CASSDGEAFF
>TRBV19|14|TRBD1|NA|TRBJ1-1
TGTGCCAGTAGCCAAATATACAGGGGGACTGAAGCTTTCTTT
CASSQIYRGTEAFF
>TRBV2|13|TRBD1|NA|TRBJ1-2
TGTGCCAGCAGGGCGGGGACAGCCTATGGCTACACCTTC
CASRAGTAYGYTF
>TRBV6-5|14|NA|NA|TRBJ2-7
TGTGCCAGCAGTCGGGACACCCGGGGCTACGAGCAGTACTTC
CASSRDTRGYEQYF
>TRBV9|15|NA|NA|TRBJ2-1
TGTGCCAGCAGCGTGCAGGCAGGGAGGTCGCATGAGCAGTTCTTC
CASSVQAGRSHEQFF
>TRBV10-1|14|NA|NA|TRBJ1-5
TGCGCCAGCAGTGAAGCAGGACGAAATCAGCCCCAGCATTTT
CASSEAGRNQPQHF
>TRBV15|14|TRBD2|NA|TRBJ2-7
TGTGCCACCAGCAGAGATCTAGCGGGCTACGAGCAGTACTTC
CATSRDLAGYEQYF
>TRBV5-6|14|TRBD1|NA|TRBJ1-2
TGTGCCAGCAGCTTGCAACAGGGGATCTATGGCTACACCTTC
CASSLQQGIYGYTF
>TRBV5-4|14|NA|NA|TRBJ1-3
TGTGCCAGCAGCTTGGCGGGTAGCCAGGGGACCATATATTTT
CASSLAGSQGTIYF
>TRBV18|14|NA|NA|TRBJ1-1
TGTGCCAGCTCACCACAATCGGGGGGAAATGAAGCTTTCTTT
CASSPQSGGNEAFF
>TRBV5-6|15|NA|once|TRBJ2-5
TGTGCCAGCAGCTTTCGGGACTTTGGGCGTGGGACCCAGTACTTC
CASSFRDFGRGTQYF
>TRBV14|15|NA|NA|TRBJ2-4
TGTGCCAGCAGCCCATACAGTGCCGCCAAAAACATTCAGTACTTC
CASSPYSAAKNIQYF
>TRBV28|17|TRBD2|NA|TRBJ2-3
TGTGCCAGCCGCAAGCACCTTAGCGGGAGGGGGACAGATACGCAGTATTTT
CASRKHLSGRGTDTQYF
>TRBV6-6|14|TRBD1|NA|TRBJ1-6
TGTGCCAGCAGCCCCGGGACAGGTTTTTCACCCCTCCACTTT
CASSPGTGFSPLHF
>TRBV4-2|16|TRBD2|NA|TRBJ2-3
TGTGCCAGCAGGTCCGGGAAGCGGGGGGTAACAGATACGCAGTATTTT
CASRSGKRGVTDTQYF
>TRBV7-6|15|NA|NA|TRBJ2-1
TGTGCCAGCAGCTCCCGGGACACCGCTCTTAATGAGCAGTTCTTC
CASSSRDTALNEQFF
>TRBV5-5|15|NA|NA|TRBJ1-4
TGTGCCAGCAGCTTATATGGCAGGGGTAATGAAAAACTGTTTTTT
CASSLYGRGNEKLFF
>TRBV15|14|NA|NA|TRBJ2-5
TGTGCCACCAGCAGACCTCGGACCTCCGGGACCCAGTACTTC
CATSRPRTSGTQYF
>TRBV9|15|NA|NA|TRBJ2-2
TGTGCCAGCAGCGTAGAGAGTATGAACACCGGGGAGCTGTTTTTT
CASSVESMNTGELFF
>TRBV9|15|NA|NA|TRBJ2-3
TGTGCCAGCAGCGTAGGGCTAGCCCTCACAGATACGCAGTATTTT
CASSVGLALTDTQYF
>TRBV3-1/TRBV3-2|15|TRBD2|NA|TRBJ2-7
TGTGCCAGCAGCTCCTTAGCGGGGAACTCCTACGAGCAGTACTTC
CASSSLAGNSYEQYF
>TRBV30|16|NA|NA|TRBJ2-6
TGTGCTTCCGGAGGGGGTGTTAGCTCTGGGGCCAACGTCCTGACTTTC
CASGGGVSSGANVLTF
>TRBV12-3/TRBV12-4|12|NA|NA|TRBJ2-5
TGTGCCAGCAGTTTAGTAGAGGGGACCCAGTACTTC
CASSLVEGTQYF
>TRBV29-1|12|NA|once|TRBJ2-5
TGCAGCGTTGATTGGCAGGAAGAGACCCAGTACTTC
CSVDWQEETQYF
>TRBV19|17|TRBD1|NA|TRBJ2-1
TGTGCCAGTAGTATAGGTTTCGGGACAGGGGGCTACAATGAGCAGTTCTTC
CASSIGFGTGGYNEQFF
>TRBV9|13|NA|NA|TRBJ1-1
TGTGCCAGCAGCGTAGGGTCGAACACTGAAGCTTTCTTT
CASSVGSNTEAFF
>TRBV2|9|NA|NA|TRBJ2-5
TGTGCCAGCAAGGAGACCCAGTACTTC
CASKETQYF
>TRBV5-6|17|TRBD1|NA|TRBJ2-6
TGTGCCAGCAGCCATATAAAAAGGGGGCGTGGGGCCAACGTCCTGACTTTC
CASSHIKRGRGANVLTF